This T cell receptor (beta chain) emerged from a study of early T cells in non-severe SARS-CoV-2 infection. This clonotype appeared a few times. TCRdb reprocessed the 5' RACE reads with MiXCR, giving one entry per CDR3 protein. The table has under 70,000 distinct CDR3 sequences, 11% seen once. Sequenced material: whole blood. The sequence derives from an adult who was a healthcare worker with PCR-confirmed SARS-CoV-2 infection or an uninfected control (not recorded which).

CDR3 bases: TGTGCCAGCGGACAGGGGTTTGCATCACCCCTCCACTTT. Protein sequence: CASGQGFASPLHF. The chain recombines TRBV28 with TRBJ1-6; 9 bases match TRBD1. V lost 8 bases to trimming and J lost 10 bases; unmatched junction nucleotides: 6. The V gene's germline CDR1 is MDHEN and CDR2 SYDVKM. This CDR3 has 13 residues.